This T cell receptor beta chain was identified in a study of blood T cell repertoires in COVID-19. Study as a whole: Both acute and convalescent COVID-19 samples were obtained from the United States, Italy and Spain. T cells, B-cell-depleted T cells, or PBMCs provided the cDNA or gDNA that served as material.

Methods used by the authors: Nucleated cell number was recorded as an estimate derived from reference gene primer amplification. Generated by immunoSEQ multiplex PCR, the TCRdb table keeps only in-frame clones and is missing some. V and J calls plus clone size are reproduced from that table; the DNA served to infer D and trimming. The data show tens of thousands of clones, approximately 85% seen once. CDR1 and CDR2 from the germline V gene are MNHEY and SVGAGI. V gave up 5 bases and J gave up 3 bases; unmatched junction bases: 6. This CDR3 has 14 amino acids. Sequencing was done on a sample of peripheral blood. The TCR was taken from a human donor in a cohort sampled during active COVID-19. The rearrangement links TRBV6-5 to TRBJ1-1; 7 bases map to TRBD1. CDR3 protein: CASSNTGEDTEAFF. As DNA, the CDR3 is TGTGCCAGCAGTAATACAGGGGAGGACACTGAAGCTTTCTTT.